The 22 T cell receptor beta chains below were found in one sample sequenced in a study of shared clonotypes between healthy human individuals. Measured with immunoSEQ multiplex PCR; TCRdb has only the in-frame clones, and not every one. The sample shows about 1 million clones, about three quarters of them seen only once. The specimen sequenced was memory CD4+ T cells sorted from blood. The subset here: CD45RA-negative fraction. Every receptor here comes from a man younger than 35 in good health.

This rearrangement joins TRBV6-6 to TRBJ2-7, with 11 bases lining up with TRBD1. V lost 11 bases to trimming and J lost 6 bases; unmatched junction nucleotides: 6. CDR1 MNHNY and CDR2 SVGAGI come from the germline V gene (reference sequence). The CDR3 has 12 amino acids. In DNA form, the CDR3 reads TGTGCCTGCTGGACAGGGGGCGGCGAGCAGTACTTC. Protein: CACWTGGGEQYF.

In this sample, this clone turned up a few times. J is TRBJ2-4 and V is TRBV7-2; D gene ambiguous. The V end was cut by 4 bases, the J end by 7 bases, with 11 bases between. The CDR3 totals 13 residues. The V gene's germline CDR1 is SGHTA and CDR2 FQGNSA. CDR3 in DNA: TGTGCCAGCAGCTACCCCGAGACTAACATTCAGTACTTC. Protein: CASSYPETNIQYF.

The table lists this clone with a few counts. This chain joins TRBV7-3 and TRBJ1-6; D remains ambiguous. V was pared by 5 bases and J by 7 bases, with 15 bases between. The CDR3 spans 15 residues. Germline values: CDR1 SGHTA, CDR2 FQGTGA. The CDR3 DNA reads TGTGCCAGCAGCCCGGGAGGTTTGGGGAATTCACCCCTCCACTTT. This translates into CASSPGGLGNSPLHF.

The chain recombines TRBV6-1 with TRBJ2-4; D not certain. The V end lost 6 bases, the J end lost 6 bases, and 12 bases lay between the germline ends. Germline lookup yields CDR1 MNHNS and CDR2 SASEGT. The CDR3 consists of 13 residues. DNA for the CDR3: TGTGCCAGCAGGGGCGTCCTTCGAAACATTCAGTACTTC. Translating gives CASRGVLRNIQYF.

V gene TRBV10-3 combines with J gene TRBJ2-7; 8 nucleotides match TRBD1. There are 17 residues in the CDR3. Trimming at V came to 3 bases and at J to 3 bases, leaving 13 bases not matched to a gene. Germline loops: CDR1 ENHRY, CDR2 SYGVKD. CDR3 in amino acids: CAISDGTGTGRIYEQYF. The CDR3 region has the DNA TGTGCCATCAGTGATGGGACCGGGACAGGACGAATCTACGAGCAGTACTTC.

The chain uses TRBV28 and TRBJ2-5; D is uncertain. The germline V gene has CDR1 MDHEN and CDR2 SYDVKM. The CDR3 length is 12 residues. V gave up 7 bases and J gave up 7 bases, with 13 bases separating them. As DNA, the CDR3 is TGTGCCAGCACCGCCCTGCCGGGGACCCAGTACTTC. It is translated as CASTALPGTQYF.

This chain joins TRBV2 and TRBJ2-2; perhaps TRBD2 as D (6 bases). V lost 6 bases to trimming and J lost 9 bases, with 11 bases between them. CDR1 SNHLY and CDR2 FYNNEI come from the germline V gene. The CDR3 covers 12 residues. DNA of the CDR3: TGTGCCAGCAGCCTGACTAGAAGGGAGCTGTTTTTT. Translating it yields CASSLTRRELFF.

Regarding this clone: In the same sample, other DNA sequences code for this CDR3. The genes are TRBV6-1 and TRBJ1-1; D remains unclear. The CDR3 has 13 residues. V lost 2 bases, J lost 2 bases, and 6 bases lay in between. In germline, CDR1 is MNHNS, CDR2 SASEGT. The CDR3 nucleotides are TGTGCCAGCAGTGAACAAGGTAACACTGAAGCTTTCTTT. Amino acid sequence: CASSEQGNTEAFF.

A single count supports this clone. The chain has TRBV7-2 and TRBJ2-5, with D maybe TRBD1 (6 bases). The V gene lost 4 bases and the J gene lost 5 bases, with 14 bases spanning the gap. This CDR3 spans 14 amino acids. In germline, CDR1 is SGHTA, CDR2 FQGNSA. The CDR3: CASSSLQGWETQYF. CDR3 sequence (DNA): TGTGCCAGCAGCTCGTTACAGGGTTGGGAGACCCAGTACTTC.

This clone has just a few counts. In DNA form, the CDR3 reads TGTGCCAGCAGCACCGGGACAGGGCGATGGAGCTCCTACGAGCAGTACTTC. Protein sequence: CASSTGTGRWSSYEQYF. The chain couples TRBV11-2 to TRBJ2-7; 9 bases are shared with TRBD1. Germline V gives CDR1 SGHAT, CDR2 FQNNGV. V shed 5 bases and J 0 bases; nucleotides not matched to a gene: 11. This CDR3 region has 17 residues.

J is TRBJ2-1 and V is TRBV7-9; D ambiguous. Germline loops: CDR1 SEHNR, CDR2 FQNEAQ (reference sequence). The CDR3 is made up of 15 amino acids. The V end lost 7 bases, the J end lost 8 bases, and 21 bases lay between the germline ends. The CDR3 sequence is CASTPRRIGIDEQFF. CDR3 nucleotides: TGTGCCAGCACCCCAAGAAGGATAGGGATCGATGAGCAGTTCTTC.

The chain combines TRBV9 with TRBJ1-3, with a possible D match to TRBD1 (5 bases). The germline V gene encodes CDR1 SGDLS and CDR2 YYNGEE. The CDR3 extends over 14 amino acids. V was clipped by 4 bases and J by 0 bases, with 8 bases between them. The chain's CDR3 is CASSRGDSGNTIYF. DNA of the CDR3: TGTGCCAGCAGCCGGGGGGACTCTGGAAACACCATATATTTT.

This clone was counted only a few times. This chain links TRBV9 with TRBJ2-3, with TRBD2 as a possible D gene (6 bases). The germline V gene encodes CDR1 SGDLS and CDR2 YYNGEE. V dropped 2 bases and J dropped 0 bases, with 10 bases sitting between them. The CDR3 contains 15 residues. CDR3 sequence reads: CASSVRESSTDTQYF. CDR3 coding DNA: TGTGCCAGCAGCGTTCGGGAGTCTAGCACAGATACGCAGTATTTT.

The chain links TRBV9 to TRBJ2-6; 7 nucleotides agree with TRBD1. Trimming removed 2 bases from V and 3 bases from J; junction bases left unmatched: 2. The germline CDR1 and CDR2 sequences are SGDLS and YYNGEE. The CDR3 has 15 residues. For the CDR3, the DNA is TGTGCCAGCAGCGTTACAGGGGATGGGGCCAACGTCCTGACTTTC. Its protein is CASSVTGDGANVLTF.

The rearrangement joins TRBV19 to TRBJ2-5, with 14 bases aligning to TRBD2. CDR1 and CDR2 (germline): LNHDA, SQIVND (reference sequence). This CDR3 has 13 residues. V lost 8 bases to trimming and J lost 7 bases; unmatched junction nucleotides: 3. The CDR3 DNA is TGTGCCAGTGGGACTAGCGGGAGTGGGACCCAGTACTTC. Protein: CASGTSGSGTQYF.

The J gene is TRBJ2-7, the V gene TRBV6-5; D is undetermined. The V end lost 6 bases, the J end lost 0 bases, and 15 bases lay between the germline ends. The germline gives CDR1 MNHEY, CDR2 SVGAGI. This CDR3 has 15 amino acids. The CDR3 DNA reads TGTGCCAGCAGACCCGGGTTTCTCAGCTCCTACGAGCAGTACTTC. Translating gives CASRPGFLSSYEQYF.

Written as DNA, the CDR3 is TGTGCCAGCAGCCTTGGACTAGCGAGCCCCGGGGAGCTGTTTTTT. It translates to CASSLGLASPGELFF. This chain links TRBV7-2 with TRBJ2-2, with TRBD2 matching over 9 bases. Germline V gives CDR1 SGHTA, CDR2 FQGNSA. CDR3 length equals 15 residues. V shed 5 bases, J shed 6 bases, and the junction held 7 bases outside the gene matches.

The chain uses TRBV19 and TRBJ1-1, with unresolved D. The length of the CDR3 is 15 residues. V lost 5 bases to trimming and J lost 5 bases, with 18 bases between them. The germline gives CDR1 LNHDA, CDR2 SQIVND (reference sequence). CDR3 in amino acids: CASSASVWRVTEAFF. The CDR3 region has the DNA TGTGCCAGTAGTGCTTCCGTGTGGAGGGTAACTGAAGCTTTCTTT.

The rearrangement uses TRBV7-8 and TRBJ1-5; TRBD1 matches 7 bases. Unmatched junction bases numbered 3, after V lost 6 bases and J lost 1 base. The germline V gene has CDR1 SGHVS and CDR2 FQNEAQ. The CDR3 is 14 residues long. The CDR3 reads CASSSTGSNQPQHF. CDR3 nucleotides: TGTGCCAGCAGTTCGACAGGGAGCAATCAGCCCCAGCATTTT. The variable domain in full, with the rest retrieved from reference TRBV7-8 and TRBJ1-5, is GAGVSQSPRYKVAKRGQDVALRCDPISGHVSLFWYQQALGQGPEFLTYFQNEAQLDKSGLPSDRFFAERPEGSVSTLKIQRTQQEDSAVYLCASSSTGSNQPQHFGDGTRLSIL.

The gene calls are TRBV10-3 and TRBJ1-1; D gene unclear. V lost 6 bases and J lost 6, with 14 bases in between. This CDR3 is 13 amino acids long. Germline CDR1 and CDR2: ENHRY and SYGVKD. This chain's CDR3 is CAISEDHWAEAFF. The CDR3 DNA follows: TGTGCCATCAGCGAGGACCACTGGGCTGAAGCTTTCTTT.

CDR3 loop: CASSGQNYGYTF. The CDR3 DNA follows: TGTGCCTCATCGGGACAGAACTATGGCTACACCTTC. The V call is TRBV30, the J call TRBJ1-2; 7 nucleotides match TRBD1. The CDR3 length is 12 residues. CDR1 and CDR2 (germline): GTSNPN, SVGIG (reference sequence). The ends lost 7 bases at V and 2 bases at J; junction bases unmatched: 4.

V usage is TRBV6-6 and J usage is TRBJ1-4, with D unresolved. Germline V lookup: CDR1 MNHNY, CDR2 SVGAGI (reference sequence). This CDR3 has 16 amino acids. Trimming left V 2 bases short and J 4 bases short, with 14 bases between. The CDR3 is CASSYGATFGNEKLFF. The CDR3, as DNA: TGTGCCAGCAGTTACGGCGCGACCTTCGGTAATGAAAAACTGTTTTTT.